This TCR beta chain was sequenced for a study of blood T cell repertoires in COVID-19. Study-level information: PBMCs, B-cell-depleted T cells, or T cells provided the cDNA or gDNA that made up the material.

The CDR3 has 14 amino acids. Trimming took off 6 bases at V and 0 bases at J, with 8 bases between the two ends. The germline V gene has CDR1 MNHEY and CDR2 SVGAGI. This clone was recorded only once. Generated by immunoSEQ multiplex PCR, the TCRdb table keeps only in-frame clones and is missing some. The sample comprises 45,000 to 65,000 clones, 80% to 85% of which are singletons, and 10% to 15% rests with the top ten. The sequencing sample was made of peripheral blood. The chain couples TRBV6-5 to TRBJ2-2, with TRBD2 as a possible D gene (5 bases). The TCR comes from a woman of 80 years or more with acute or convalescent COVID-19. The CDR3 DNA reads as TGTGCCAGCAGCTTAGCGTCGAACACCGGGGAGCTGTTTTTT. It encodes CASSLASNTGELFF.